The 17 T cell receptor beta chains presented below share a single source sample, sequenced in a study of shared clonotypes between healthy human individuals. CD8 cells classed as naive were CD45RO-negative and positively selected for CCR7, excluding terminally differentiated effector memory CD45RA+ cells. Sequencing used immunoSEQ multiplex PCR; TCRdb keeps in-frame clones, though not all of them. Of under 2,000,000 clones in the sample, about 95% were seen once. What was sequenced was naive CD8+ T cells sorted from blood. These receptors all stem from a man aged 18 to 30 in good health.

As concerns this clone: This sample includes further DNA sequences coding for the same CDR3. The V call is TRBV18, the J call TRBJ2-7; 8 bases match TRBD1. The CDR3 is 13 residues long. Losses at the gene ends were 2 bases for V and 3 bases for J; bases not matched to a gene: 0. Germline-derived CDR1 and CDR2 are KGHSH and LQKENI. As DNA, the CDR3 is TGTGCCAGCTCACCAGGGACAGGCTACGAGCAGTACTTC. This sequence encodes CASSPGTGYEQYF.

The CDR3 coding sequence is TGTGCCAGCAGCTTAGCGCAGGGGCTAGCGCTCGAGCAGTACTTC. It encodes CASSLAQGLALEQYF. The chain links TRBV7-9 to TRBJ2-5; D tentatively reads TRBD1 or TRBD2 (6 bases each). The last part of the DNA fits TRBJ2-7 better; the J call may be wrong. The CDR3 extends over 15 amino acids. Germline V gene sequence: CDR1 SEHNR, CDR2 FQNEAQ (reference sequence).

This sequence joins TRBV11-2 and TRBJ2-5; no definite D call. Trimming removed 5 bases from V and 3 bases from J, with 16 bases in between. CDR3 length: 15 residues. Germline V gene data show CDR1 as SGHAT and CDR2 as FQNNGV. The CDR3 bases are TGTGCCAGCAGCCGGACGGTGGGGTTGGAAGAGACCCAGTACTTC. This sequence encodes CASSRTVGLEETQYF.

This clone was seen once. CDR3 loop: CASSLGGAVHSPLHF. Here the CDR3 DNA reads TGTGCCAGCAGCTTGGGGGGGGCAGTTCATTCACCCCTCCACTTT. This rearrangement joins TRBV5-4 to TRBJ1-6; D possibly corresponds to TRBD1 (6 bases). This CDR3 spans 15 amino acids. CDR1 and CDR2 from the germline V gene are SGHNT and YYREEE (reference sequence). Trimming stripped 0 bases from V and 8 bases from J, with 12 bases between.

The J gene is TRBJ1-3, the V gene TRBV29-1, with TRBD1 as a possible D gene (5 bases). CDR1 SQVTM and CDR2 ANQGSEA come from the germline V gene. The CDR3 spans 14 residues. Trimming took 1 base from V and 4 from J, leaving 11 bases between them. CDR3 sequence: CSVEVWQGGNTIYF. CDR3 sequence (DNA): TGCAGCGTTGAAGTTTGGCAGGGCGGAAACACCATATATTTT. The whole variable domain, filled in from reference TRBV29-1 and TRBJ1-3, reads SAVISQKPSRDICQRGTSLTIQCQVDSQVTMMFWYRQQPGQSLTLIATANQGSEATYESGFVIDKFPISRPNLTFSTLTVSNMSPEDSSIYLCSVEVWQGGNTIYFGEGSWLTVV.

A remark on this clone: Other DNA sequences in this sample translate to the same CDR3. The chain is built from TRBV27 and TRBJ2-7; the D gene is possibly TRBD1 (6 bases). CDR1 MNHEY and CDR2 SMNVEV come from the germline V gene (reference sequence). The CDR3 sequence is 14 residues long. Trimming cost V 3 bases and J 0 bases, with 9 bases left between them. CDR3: CASSFGTSSYEQYF. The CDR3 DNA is TGTGCCAGCAGTTTTGGGACAAGCTCCTACGAGCAGTACTTC.

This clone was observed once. CDR3 nucleotides: TGTGCCAGCAGTTACTCGACCCAGGGTCATGGGACCCAGTACTTC. It specifies CASSYSTQGHGTQYF. This rearrangement joins TRBV6-5 to TRBJ2-5, with D tentatively TRBD1 (5 bases). The CDR3 is made up of 15 amino acids. Germline V gene sequence: CDR1 MNHEY, CDR2 SVGAGI. V lost 0 bases and J lost 7, with 15 bases in between.

DNA for the CDR3: TGTGCCAGCAGCGCAGATTGGGGGCGGGCTGGGGCCAACGTCCTGACTTTC. Translation: CASSADWGRAGANVLTF. The gene calls are TRBV9 and TRBJ2-6; the D gene is possibly TRBD1 (6 bases). Looked up from germline, CDR1 is SGDLS and CDR2 is YYNGEE. With 3 bases removed from V and 2 bases from J, the gap between germline ends came to 15 bases. The CDR3 length is 17 residues. The full variable domain, completed using reference TRBV9 and TRBJ2-6, is DSGVTQTPKHLITATGQRVTLRCSPRSGDLSVYWYQQSLDQGLQFLIQYYNGEERAKGNILERFSAQQFPDLHSELNLSSLELGDSALYFCASSADWGRAGANVLTFGAGSRLTVL.

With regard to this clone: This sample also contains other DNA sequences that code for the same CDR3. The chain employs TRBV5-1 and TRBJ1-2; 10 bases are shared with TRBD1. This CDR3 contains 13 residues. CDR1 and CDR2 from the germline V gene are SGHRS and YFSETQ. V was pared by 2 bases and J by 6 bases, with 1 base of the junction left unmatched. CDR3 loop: CASSFGQGDGYTF. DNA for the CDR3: TGCGCCAGCAGCTTCGGACAGGGGGATGGCTACACCTTC.

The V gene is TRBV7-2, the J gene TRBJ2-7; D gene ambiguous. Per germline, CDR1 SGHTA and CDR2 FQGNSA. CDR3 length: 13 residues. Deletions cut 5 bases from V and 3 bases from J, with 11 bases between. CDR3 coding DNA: TGTGCCAGCAGCCTCCACCACGGCTACGAGCAGTACTTC. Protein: CASSLHHGYEQYF.

Here the CDR3 reads CASSQDSRGLGNTIYF. The CDR3 nucleotides read TGCGCCAGCAGCCAAGATAGTAGGGGTTTAGGAAACACCATATATTTT. The rearrangement uses TRBV4-3 and TRBJ1-3; possibly TRBD1 for D (5 bases). This CDR3 is built from 16 residues. Looked up from germline, CDR1 is LGHNA and CDR2 is YSLEER. Trimming took 0 bases from V and 4 from J, leaving 13 bases between them.

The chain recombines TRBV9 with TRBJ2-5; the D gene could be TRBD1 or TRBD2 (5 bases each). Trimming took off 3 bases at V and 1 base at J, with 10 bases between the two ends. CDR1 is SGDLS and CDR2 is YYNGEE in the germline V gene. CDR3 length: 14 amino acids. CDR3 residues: CASSATGTQETQYF. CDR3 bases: TGTGCCAGCAGCGCCACCGGGACCCAAGAGACCCAGTACTTC.

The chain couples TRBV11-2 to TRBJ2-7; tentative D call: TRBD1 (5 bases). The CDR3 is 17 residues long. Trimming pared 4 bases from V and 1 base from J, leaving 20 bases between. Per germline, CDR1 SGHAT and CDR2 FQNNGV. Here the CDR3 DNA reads TGTGCCAGCAGCTGGCCTGGCGGCAGGGATTATTCCTACGAGCAGTACTTC. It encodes CASSWPGGRDYSYEQYF. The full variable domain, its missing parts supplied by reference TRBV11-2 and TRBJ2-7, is EAGVAQSPRYKIIEKRQSVAFWCNPISGHATLYWYQQILGQGPKLLIQFQNNGVVDDSQLPKDRFSAERLKGVDSTLKIQPAKLEDSAVYLCASSWPGGRDYSYEQYFGPGTRLTVT.

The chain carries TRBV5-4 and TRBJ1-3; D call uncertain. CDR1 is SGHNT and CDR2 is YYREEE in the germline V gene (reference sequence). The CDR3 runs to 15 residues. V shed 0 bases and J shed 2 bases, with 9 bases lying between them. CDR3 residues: CASSLVPDAGNTIYF. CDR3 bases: TGTGCCAGCAGCTTGGTACCCGACGCTGGAAACACCATATATTTT.

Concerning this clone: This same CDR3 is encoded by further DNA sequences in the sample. CDR3 bases: TGCGCCAGCAGTGAGTCGACGGGGGGGCAAGAGACCCAGTACTTC. Translation gives CASSESTGGQETQYF. The chain employs TRBV10-2 and TRBJ2-5; 8 nucleotides match TRBD2. This CDR3 is 15 amino acids long. The junction had 2 bases not matched to a gene; V was cut back by 0 bases and J by 2 bases. CDR1 is WSHSY, CDR2 SAAADI, per germline.

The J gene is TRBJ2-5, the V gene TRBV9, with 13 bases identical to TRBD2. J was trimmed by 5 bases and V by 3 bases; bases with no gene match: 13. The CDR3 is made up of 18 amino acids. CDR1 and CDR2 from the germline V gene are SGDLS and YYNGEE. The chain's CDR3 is CASSGRLAGGLGRETQYF. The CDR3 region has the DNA TGTGCCAGCAGCGGCCGACTAGCGGGAGGCCTCGGCCGGGAGACCCAGTACTTC.

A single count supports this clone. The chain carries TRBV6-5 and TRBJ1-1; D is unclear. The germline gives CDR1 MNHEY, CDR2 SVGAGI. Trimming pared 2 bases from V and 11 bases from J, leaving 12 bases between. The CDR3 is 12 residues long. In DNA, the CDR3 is TGTGCCAGCAGTTACATCAGCATGGTGGCTTTCTTT. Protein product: CASSYISMVAFF.